The 27 T cell receptor beta chains given below trace back to one sample, sequenced in a study of blood T cell repertoires in COVID-19. Assay used: immunoSEQ multiplex PCR; TCRdb lists only in-frame clones, some missing. The table shows some 300,000 clones, with about 86% occurring only once. Input material: peripheral blood. The receptors were sampled from a woman in her sixties or seventies with COVID-19, enrolled during active disease.

The V and J genes are TRBV5-1 and TRBJ1-2; D is undetermined. This CDR3 comprises 16 residues. Germline assignment: CDR1 SGHRS and CDR2 YFSETQ. V lost 0 bases to trimming and J lost 0 bases, with 12 bases between them. CDR3 nucleotide sequence: TGCGCCAGCAGCTTGGCTATAAATGGAGCTAACTATGGCTACACCTTC. Translating it yields CASSLAINGANYGYTF.

The rearrangement joins TRBV27 to TRBJ2-5, with 7 positions matching TRBD1. Germline CDR1 MNHEY, CDR2 SMNVEV (reference sequence). Trimming at V came to 4 bases and at J to 4 bases, leaving 15 bases not matched to a gene. This CDR3 comprises 17 residues. In nucleotides, the CDR3 is TGTGCCAGCAGTTCTTATCAGATGAGGGGGCTGGGAGAGACCCAGTACTTC. This sequence encodes CASSSYQMRGLGETQYF.

The V gene is TRBV6-1, the J gene TRBJ1-2; 9 nucleotides match TRBD1. The CDR3 extends over 14 amino acids. V lost 0 bases, J lost 7 bases, and 3 bases stayed unmatched. Per germline, CDR1 MNHNS and CDR2 SASEGT. CDR3 in amino acids: CASSEAQGARGYTF. DNA for the CDR3: TGTGCCAGCAGTGAAGCACAGGGGGCGCGTGGCTACACCTTC.

As to this clone: The junction differs from germline at one of its ends, possibly a read error. This chain connects TRBV3-1 (or the pseudogene TRBV3-2) to TRBJ1-2, with TRBD1 matching over 7 bases. The length of the CDR3 is 13 residues. The germline V gene encodes CDR1 LGHDT and CDR2 YNNKEL (reference sequence). The CDR3 sequence: CASSEDRADGYTF. CDR3 nucleotides: TGTGCCAGCAGCGAAGACAGGGCTGATGGCTACACCTTC.

The DNA of the CDR3 is TGTGCCAGCAGTCCTTTAATGGACAGGGAAGGCTACACCTTC. It yields the protein CASSPLMDREGYTF. The V gene is TRBV3-1 (or the pseudogene TRBV3-2), the J gene TRBJ1-2; 8 nucleotides agree with TRBD1. Germline V gene sequence: CDR1 LGHDT, CDR2 YNNKEL (reference sequence). This CDR3 spans 14 amino acids. Unmatched junction bases numbered 11, after V lost 6 bases and J lost 8 bases.

This chain links TRBV29-1 with TRBJ1-2; D is undetermined. CDR1 and CDR2 (germline): SQVTM, ANQGSEA. V dropped 3 bases and J dropped 4 bases, with 9 bases sitting between them. The length of the CDR3 is 12 residues. The DNA of the CDR3 is TGCAGCGTTGATACCAGGCGCTATGGCTACACCTTC. Its protein is CSVDTRRYGYTF.

The CDR3 is CASSFPGYGYTF. The CDR3 nucleotides read TGTGCCAGCAGTTTCCCAGGTTATGGCTACACCTTC. J is TRBJ1-2 and V is TRBV12-3 or TRBV12-4; D remains unclear. This CDR3 region has 12 residues. V lost 3 bases and J lost 5, with 7 bases in between.

The rearrangement uses TRBV4-3 and TRBJ1-4; TRBD1 matches 9 bases. Germline V CDR1 and CDR2: LGHNA, YSLEER. The CDR3 runs 17 residues. V trimming: 0 bases; J trimming: 3 bases; junction bases outside the gene matches: 5. In nucleotides, the CDR3 is TGCGCCAGCAGCCAAGATCACCGACAGGGGGCTAATGAAAAACTGTTTTTT. Residues: CASSQDHRQGANEKLFF.

This chain joins TRBV21-1 and TRBJ1-5; TRBD1, the table's D call, was not compared with the DNA. TRBV21-1 is a documented pseudogene. The CDR3 loop spans 18 amino acids. The CDR3 DNA reads TGTGCCAGCAGCAAAGTAACAGGGGGCGCCGAGAGCAATCAGCCCCAGCATTTT. Translated, it gives CASSKVTGGAESNQPQHF.

The rearrangement uses TRBV7-3 and TRBJ2-2; D is perhaps TRBD1 (5 bases). Germline CDR1 is SGHTA and CDR2 is FQGTGA. CDR3 length equals 17 residues. V was cut by 2 bases and J by 6 bases, with 19 bases left in between. CDR3 DNA sequence: TGTGCCAGCAGCTTAGAGTCTTGGCAGGGCTCGGCCGGGGAGCTGTTTTTT. Translated: CASSLESWQGSAGELFF.

This clone was counted a single time. The chain has TRBV6-2 or TRBV6-3 and TRBJ2-7, with TRBD2 matching over 11 bases. Germline-derived CDR1 and CDR2 are MNHEY and SVGEGT. The length of the CDR3 is 17 residues. Trimming at V came to 7 bases and at J to 4 bases, leaving 15 bases not matched to a gene. CDR3 region: CASTPWLAGGRRYEQYF. The CDR3, as DNA: TGTGCCAGCACCCCGTGGCTAGCGGGGGGCCGAAGATACGAGCAGTACTTC.

The genes are TRBV27 and TRBJ2-2, with 11 bases fitting TRBD2. Looked up from germline, CDR1 is MNHEY and CDR2 is SMNVEV (reference sequence). The V gene end was trimmed by 7 bases and the J gene end by 2 bases; junction bases not matched to a gene: 9. The CDR3 has 17 residues. DNA for the CDR3: TGTGCCAGCACGAGAATAGCGGGGGGGCCTAACACCGGGGAGCTGTTTTTT. Translated, it gives CASTRIAGGPNTGELFF.

The V and J genes are TRBV12-3 or TRBV12-4 and TRBJ2-1, with D uncertain. CDR3 length: 11 residues. V dropped 4 bases and J dropped 8 bases, with 6 bases sitting between them. Written as DNA, the CDR3 is TGTGCCAGCAGTTACCGGGATGAGCAGTTCTTC. Its translation is CASSYRDEQFF.

The chain combines TRBV7-9 with TRBJ1-3, with TRBD1 as a possible D gene (5 bases). The CDR3 runs to 14 residues. The V and J ends lost 5 bases and 0 bases respectively, with 8 bases between them. Germline loops: CDR1 SEHNR, CDR2 FQNEAQ (reference sequence). In DNA, the CDR3 is TGTGCCAGCAGCCCGGACAACTCTGGAAACACCATATATTTT. Protein sequence: CASSPDNSGNTIYF. Based on the CDR3 plus reference TRBV7-9 and TRBJ1-3, the full variable domain is DTGVSQNPRHKITKRGQNVTFRCDPISEHNRLYWYRQTLGQGPEFLTYFQNEAQLEKSRLLSDRFSAERPKGSFSTLEIQRTEQGDSAMYLCASSPDNSGNTIYFGEGSWLTVV.

The chain employs TRBV5-4 and TRBJ2-5, with 7 positions matching TRBD1. V trimming: 5 bases; J trimming: 2 bases; junction bases outside the gene matches: 9. The germline V gene encodes CDR1 SGHNT and CDR2 YYREEE (reference sequence). CDR3 length: 15 amino acids. In DNA form, the CDR3 reads TGTGCCAGCAGACCCGGGACAGCTCAACAAGAGACCCAGTACTTC. Its protein is CASRPGTAQQETQYF.

This clone was recorded once. J is TRBJ2-2 and V is TRBV5-8; the D is unclear. Deletions cut 9 bases from V and 7 bases from J, with 16 bases between. CDR3 length equals 13 residues. Germline assignment: CDR1 SGHTS and CDR2 YDEGEE. CDR3 sequence: CAIPGSPYGELFF. In nucleotides, the CDR3 is TGTGCCATACCGGGTTCCCCATACGGGGAGCTGTTTTTT.

This chain joins TRBV28 and TRBJ1-6; TRBD1 is a possible D gene (5 bases). This CDR3 spans 17 amino acids. Trimming stripped 5 bases from V and 0 bases from J, with 14 bases between. Germline assignment: CDR1 MDHEN and CDR2 SYDVKM. The CDR3 sequence: CASSVSRGVSYNSPLHF. Here the CDR3 DNA reads TGTGCCAGCAGTGTCTCTCGGGGGGTCTCCTATAATTCACCCCTCCACTTT.

V gene TRBV11-2 combines with J gene TRBJ1-1; D uncertain. Germline CDR1 reads SGHAT; CDR2 reads FQNNGV. This CDR3 is built from 13 residues. V lost 0 bases and J lost 11, with 13 bases in between. The CDR3: CASSLDAVAWAFF. CDR3 DNA sequence: TGTGCCAGCAGCTTAGATGCGGTGGCCTGGGCTTTCTTT.

This rearrangement joins TRBV27 to TRBJ1-1; a weak D match, TRBD1 (6 bases). The length of the CDR3 is 13 residues. The V end lost 5 bases, the J end lost 4 bases, and 11 bases lay between the germline ends. In germline, CDR1 is MNHEY, CDR2 SMNVEV (reference sequence). The CDR3 sequence: CASSHTGFTEAFF. The CDR3 region has the DNA TGTGCCAGCAGTCACACAGGGTTCACTGAAGCTTTCTTT.

This sequence joins TRBV4-1 and TRBJ1-5, with D unresolved. V shed 1 base and J shed 0 bases, with 10 bases lying between them. From germline, CDR1 is MGHRA and CDR2 YSYEKL. The CDR3 is 16 residues long. CDR3 sequence reads: CASSQGAYYSNQPQHF. The CDR3 DNA is TGCGCCAGCAGCCAAGGGGCCTATTATAGCAATCAGCCCCAGCATTTT.

The chain uses TRBV5-1 and TRBJ2-1; 10 nucleotides agree with TRBD2. There are 16 residues in the CDR3. Germline V lookup: CDR1 SGHRS, CDR2 YFSETQ. The junction had 1 base not matched to a gene; V was cut back by 1 base and J by 0 bases. This CDR3 reads CASSLRLAGSYNEQFF. In nucleotides, the CDR3 is TGCGCCAGCAGCTTGAGACTAGCGGGCTCCTACAATGAGCAGTTCTTC.

The rearrangement uses TRBV28 and TRBJ2-7; no firm D call. Germline V CDR1 and CDR2: MDHEN, SYDVKM. CDR3 length: 13 amino acids. Trimming left V 1 base short and J 6 bases short, with 10 bases between. The CDR3 spells CASSLLSRSEQYF. The CDR3 nucleotides are TGTGCCAGCAGTTTATTGTCTAGGTCCGAGCAGTACTTC.

The CDR3 sequence: CASSLGGLRFNEQFF. The CDR3, as DNA: TGCGCCAGCAGCTTAGGGGGATTGCGATTCAATGAGCAGTTCTTC. V usage is TRBV10-2 and J usage is TRBJ2-1, with D perhaps matching TRBD1 (6 bases). V lost 6 bases, J lost 6 bases, and 18 bases lay in between. This CDR3 has 15 amino acids. CDR1 and CDR2 (germline): WSHSY, SAAADI.

The rearrangement uses TRBV2 and TRBJ2-7; 9 bases are a match to TRBD1. Germline V gene data show CDR1 as SNHLY and CDR2 as FYNNEI. With 8 bases clipped from V and 4 bases from J, the junction kept 9 bases outside the gene matches. The CDR3 extends over 14 amino acids. CDR3 in DNA: TGTGCCAGCGCCGGGACAGGGTTTCGTTACGAGCAGTACTTC. Amino acid sequence: CASAGTGFRYEQYF.

This clone was detected only once. V gene TRBV6-6 combines with J gene TRBJ1-2, with D perhaps matching TRBD1 (6 bases). Germline V gene sequence: CDR1 MNHNY, CDR2 SVGAGI (reference sequence). V was cut by 2 bases and J by 3 bases, with 16 bases left in between. The CDR3 has 16 amino acids. In DNA form, the CDR3 reads TGTGCCAGCAGTTACGTGGGGGGGCCTAGTGACTATGGCTACACCTTC. This translates into CASSYVGGPSDYGYTF.

This chain joins TRBV12-3 or TRBV12-4 and TRBJ2-3, with D perhaps TRBD1 (5 bases). V lost 5 bases and J lost 8, with 14 bases in between. The CDR3 covers 13 residues. This CDR3 is CASSRQGGRTQYF. As DNA, the CDR3 is TGTGCCAGCAGTCGGCAGGGTGGACGTACGCAGTATTTT.

The chain combines TRBV19 with TRBJ1-4; D not certain. The CDR3 contains 14 residues. Germline V gene sequence: CDR1 LNHDA, CDR2 SQIVND (reference sequence). With 3 bases removed from V and 8 bases from J, the gap between germline ends came to 13 bases. The CDR3 loop reads CASSILWRGEKLFF. CDR3 in DNA: TGTGCCAGTAGTATTCTGTGGCGCGGGGAAAAACTGTTTTTT.